Included here is one TCR beta chain sequence, with context. Antigen: not known. Both 60 Vbeta primers and 13 Jbeta primers went into the PCR. Sequencing was performed with immunoSEQ multiplex PCR; in TCRdb, only in-frame clones are kept and a portion is missing. Among tens of thousands of clones, approximately 84% were seen once, and the ten largest hold about 3%. This sample is part of a study of cytomegalovirus exposure and HLA in healthy donors. Study in general: Within the Caucasian-associated ancestry cluster were roughly 81% of the roughly 400 genotyped donors.

Findings and caveats of the study: The listing of roughly 160 TCR beta chains classed them as cytomegalovirus-associated. In an earlier analysis, in approximately 570 donors, most V segments appeared productive either ~87% or ~30% of the time. Most subjects' HLA-A and HLA-B alleles were reportedly predicted from TCR beta sequences.

The sequenced material came from PBMCs. This TCR derives from a man aged 45 to 65 in good health and CMV-seronegative.

DNA of the CDR3: TGTGCCAGCTCACCACCTAATAATGAAAAACTGTTTTTT. It codes for CASSPPNNEKLFF. The genes are TRBV18 and TRBJ1-4; D is undetermined. Germline V gene sequence: CDR1 KGHSH, CDR2 LQKENI. The CDR3 has 13 residues. V lost 0 bases and J lost 4, with 3 bases in between.